Following are 20 T cell receptor beta chains from one sample sequenced in a study of cytomegalovirus exposure and HLA in healthy donors. The PCR had 60 Vbeta and 13 Jbeta primers. TCRdb's copy holds only in-frame clones and misses some; the assay was immunoSEQ multiplex PCR. Among some 120,000 clones, around 83% were seen once, and the ten largest hold less than 7%. Sequencing was performed on PBMCs. The receptors were gathered from a woman under 40 in good health and CMV-seropositive.

V is TRBV11-2 and J is TRBJ2-5, with D hard to call. CDR1 SGHAT and CDR2 FQNNGV come from the germline V gene. Trimming cost V 1 base and J 5 bases, with 8 bases left between them. The CDR3 runs 13 residues. CDR3 nucleotide sequence: TGTGCCAGCAGCTTAGGAAGCTTTGAGACCCAGTACTTC. It codes for CASSLGSFETQYF.

The chain uses TRBV19 and TRBJ1-6, with D tentatively TRBD1 (6 bases). Per the germline V gene, CDR1 is LNHDA and CDR2 is SQIVND (reference sequence). The CDR3 totals 16 residues. The germline V and J ends were trimmed by 6 bases and 7 bases, with 19 bases remaining between them. The CDR3, as DNA: TGTGCCAGTAGCCTCTACGTCGGACAGCTAAATTCACCCCTCCACTTT. Translating it yields CASSLYVGQLNSPLHF.

V usage is TRBV7-2 and J usage is TRBJ1-5, with 7 bases fitting TRBD1. The CDR3 is made up of 13 amino acids. Germline V gene sequence: CDR1 SGHTA, CDR2 FQGNSA. J gave up 3 bases and V 7 bases, and 3 bases lay outside the gene matches. In DNA, the CDR3 is TGTGCCAGCAAGGGGGCTAACAATCAGCCCCAGCATTTT. Translation: CASKGANNQPQHF.

The J gene is TRBJ1-1, the V gene TRBV9; 8 nucleotides agree with TRBD1. The V gene end was trimmed by 3 bases and the J gene end by 1 base; junction bases not matched to a gene: 8. The CDR3 runs to 16 residues. CDR1 is SGDLS and CDR2 is YYNGEE in the germline V gene. The CDR3 nucleotides read TGTGCCAGCAGCGCAGCGCCAGGGGGCTGGAACACTGAAGCTTTCTTT. Protein product: CASSAAPGGWNTEAFF.

The V call is TRBV5-1, the J call TRBJ1-1, with D possibly being TRBD1 (5 bases). Per germline, CDR1 SGHRS and CDR2 YFSETQ. Trimming removed 0 bases from V and 10 bases from J, with 16 bases in between. This CDR3 is 14 amino acids long. This CDR3 is CASSLEGPPGGAFF. The CDR3 DNA reads TGCGCCAGCAGCTTGGAAGGTCCCCCCGGGGGAGCTTTCTTT.

The chain has TRBV6-4 and TRBJ1-5; 8 nucleotides align to TRBD1. The V segment lost 6 bases and the J segment 7 bases; nucleotides outside the gene matches: 2. Germline values: CDR1 MRHNA, CDR2 SNTAGT. This CDR3 comprises 12 residues. The CDR3 coding sequence is TGTGCCAGCAGGACAGGGGACCAGCCCCAGCATTTT. Translation: CASRTGDQPQHF.

The chain carries TRBV2 and TRBJ1-1; TRBD1 agrees at 7 bases. The CDR3 spans 14 residues. Germline V lookup: CDR1 SNHLY, CDR2 FYNNEI. J lost 3 bases, V lost 4 bases, and 5 bases had no gene match. The DNA of the CDR3 is TGTGCCAGCAGTGGACAGGGACGGGACACTGAAGCTTTCTTT. Its protein product is CASSGQGRDTEAFF.

This clone appeared a few times. The gene calls are TRBV9 and TRBJ2-1; 8 positions agree with TRBD2. The germline CDR1 and CDR2 sequences are SGDLS and YYNGEE. The CDR3 has 15 amino acids. V trimming: 0 bases; J trimming: 9 bases; junction bases outside the gene matches: 8. CDR3 nucleotide sequence: TGTGCCAGCAGCGTAGCTGGCGGGAGGAGGGGTGAGCAGTTCTTC. Its protein is CASSVAGGRRGEQFF.

The chain recombines TRBV28 with TRBJ2-5; perhaps TRBD2 as D (6 bases). The ends were cut back, 4 bases at V and 3 bases at J, with 9 bases in the middle. Germline CDR1 and CDR2: MDHEN and SYDVKM. The CDR3 has 13 amino acids. The CDR3 here is CASSSPGEETQYF. The DNA of the CDR3 is TGTGCCAGCAGTTCGCCGGGGGAAGAGACCCAGTACTTC.

V is TRBV28 and J is TRBJ2-1, with 10 nucleotides matching TRBD1. J gave up 7 bases and V 5 bases, and 8 bases lay outside the gene matches. This CDR3 has 15 residues. The germline V gene has CDR1 MDHEN and CDR2 SYDVKM. This CDR3 reads CASSLPGTGVNEQFF. The CDR3 DNA is TGTGCCAGCAGTCTTCCCGGGACAGGGGTGAATGAGCAGTTCTTC. The whole variable domain, filled in from reference TRBV28 and TRBJ2-1, reads DVKVTQSSRYLVKRTGEKVFLECVQDMDHENMFWYRQDPGLGLRLIYFSYDVKMKEKGDIPEGYSVSREKKERFSLILESASTNQTSMYLCASSLPGTGVNEQFFGPGTRLTVL.

For this clone: This CDR3 is also generated by other DNA sequences in the sample. This chain links TRBV19 with TRBJ2-3; tentative D call: TRBD2 (7 bases). Trimming removed 9 bases from V and 5 bases from J, with 12 bases in between. The CDR3 runs to 12 residues. Per the germline V gene, CDR1 is LNHDA and CDR2 is SQIVND (reference sequence). The CDR3 region is CASGGGVDTQYF. The CDR3 bases are TGTGCCAGCGGCGGGGGCGTAGATACGCAGTATTTT.

This chain links TRBV5-6 with TRBJ1-3, with 10 bases that match TRBD1. This CDR3 is built from 14 residues. With 8 bases clipped from V and 4 bases from J, the junction kept 6 bases outside the gene matches. From germline, CDR1 is SGHDT and CDR2 YYEEEE. This CDR3 is CASPRTGGGNTIYF. The CDR3 nucleotides read TGTGCCAGTCCCCGGACAGGGGGAGGAAACACCATATATTTT. Based on the CDR3 plus reference TRBV5-6 and TRBJ1-3, the full variable domain is DAGVTQSPTHLIKTRGQQVTLRCSPKSGHDTVSWYQQALGQGPQFIFQYYEEEERQRGNFPDRFSGHQFPNYSSELNVNALLLGDSALYLCASPRTGGGNTIYFGEGSWLTVV.

This chain joins TRBV6-6 and TRBJ1-1; no firm D call. The CDR3 consists of 15 residues. Germline CDR1 is MNHNY and CDR2 is SVGAGI (reference sequence). Trimming pared 6 bases from V and 6 bases from J, leaving 20 bases between. The CDR3 nucleotides are TGTGCCAGCAGGCAGCGGGTCCCCATCGGCTCTGAAGCTTTCTTT. It is translated as CASRQRVPIGSEAFF.

This clone has only one observation. The rearrangement links TRBV7-6 to TRBJ2-2; possible D gene TRBD2, 6 bases. CDR1 and CDR2 (germline): SGHVS, FNYEAQ. The V end lost 2 bases, the J end lost 8 bases, and 12 bases lay between the germline ends. The CDR3 covers 14 residues. The CDR3 sequence: CASSLNPAGGELFF. In DNA, the CDR3 is TGTGCCAGCAGCTTAAATCCTGCGGGGGGGGAGCTGTTTTTT.

This chain uses TRBV6-1 with TRBJ1-1; D is unclear. V lost 6 bases to trimming and J lost 11 bases, with 22 bases between them. From germline, CDR1 is MNHNS and CDR2 SASEGT. The CDR3 sequence is 14 residues long. The CDR3 region is CASSPTPEWANAFF. In DNA form, the CDR3 reads TGTGCCAGCAGCCCTACCCCAGAATGGGCTAATGCTTTCTTT.

CDR3 residues: CASSYSVGGGGETQYF. The CDR3 nucleotides are TGTGCCAGCAGTTACTCGGTAGGGGGCGGAGGCGAGACCCAGTACTTC. The rearrangement links TRBV6-5 to TRBJ2-5, with 7 nucleotides matching TRBD1. CDR3 length: 16 amino acids. Germline assignment: CDR1 MNHEY and CDR2 SVGAGI. J was trimmed by 5 bases and V by 0 bases; bases with no gene match: 9.

This clone appeared once. V is TRBV30 and J is TRBJ2-1; 12 bases line up with TRBD2. The CDR3 runs to 13 residues. CDR1 and CDR2 from the germline V gene are GTSNPN and SVGIG (reference sequence). V was pared by 5 bases and J by 9 bases, with 5 bases of the junction left unmatched. CDR3 amino acids: CAWGLAGWGEQFF. The CDR3 bases are TGTGCCTGGGGACTAGCGGGATGGGGTGAGCAGTTCTTC.

The V call is TRBV28, the J call TRBJ2-2; 7 positions agree with TRBD2. J lost 1 base, V lost 6 bases, and 5 bases had no gene match. The CDR3 totals 15 residues. The germline V gene encodes CDR1 MDHEN and CDR2 SYDVKM. The CDR3 loop is CASRLAGQNTGELFF. DNA for the CDR3: TGTGCCAGCAGATTAGCGGGTCAGAACACCGGGGAGCTGTTTTTT. Filled out from reference TRBV28 and TRBJ2-2, the complete variable domain reads DVKVTQSSRYLVKRTGEKVFLECVQDMDHENMFWYRQDPGLGLRLIYFSYDVKMKEKGDIPEGYSVSREKKERFSLILESASTNQTSMYLCASRLAGQNTGELFFGEGSRLTVL.

V usage is TRBV29-1 and J usage is TRBJ2-5, with TRBD2 matching over 9 bases. This CDR3 comprises 13 residues. V shed 6 bases and J 1 base; nucleotides not matched to a gene: 3. In germline, CDR1 is SQVTM, CDR2 ANQGSEA. The CDR3 DNA reads TGCAGCGTAAGCGGGAGGCTCCAAGAGACCCAGTACTTC. This codes for CSVSGRLQETQYF.

The chain uses TRBV25-1 and TRBJ1-1; D perhaps matches TRBD1 (5 bases). Germline V gene data show CDR1 as MGHDK and CDR2 as SYGVNS. CDR3 length: 15 amino acids. The V gene lost 5 bases and the J gene lost 0 bases, with 13 bases spanning the gap. CDR3 sequence (DNA): TGTGCCAGCAGTCCGTCGACAGAACTGAACACTGAAGCTTTCTTT. Protein sequence: CASSPSTELNTEAFF. Using reference TRBV25-1 and TRBJ1-1 for the parts outside the CDR3, the full variable domain is EADIYQTPRYLVIGTGKKITLECSQTMGHDKMYWYQQDPGMELHLIHYSYGVNSTEKGDLSSESTVSRIRTEHFPLTLESARPSHTSQYLCASSPSTELNTEAFFGQGTRLTVV.